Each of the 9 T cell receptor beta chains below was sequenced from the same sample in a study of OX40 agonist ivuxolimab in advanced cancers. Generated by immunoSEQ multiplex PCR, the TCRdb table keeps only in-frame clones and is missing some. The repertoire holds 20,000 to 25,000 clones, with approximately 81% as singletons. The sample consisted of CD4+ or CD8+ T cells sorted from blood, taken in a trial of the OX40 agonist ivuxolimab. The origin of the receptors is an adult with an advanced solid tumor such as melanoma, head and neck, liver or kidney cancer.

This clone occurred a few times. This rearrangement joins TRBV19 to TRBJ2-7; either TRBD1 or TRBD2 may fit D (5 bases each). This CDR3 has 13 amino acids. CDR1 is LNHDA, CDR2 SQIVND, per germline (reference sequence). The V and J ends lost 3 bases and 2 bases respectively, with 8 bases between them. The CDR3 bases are TGTGCCAGTAGTATTACGGGACCCTACGAGCAGTACTTC. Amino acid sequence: CASSITGPYEQYF.

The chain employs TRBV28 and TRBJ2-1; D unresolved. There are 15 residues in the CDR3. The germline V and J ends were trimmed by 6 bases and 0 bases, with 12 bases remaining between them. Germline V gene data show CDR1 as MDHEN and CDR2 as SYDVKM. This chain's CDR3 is CASSRPINSYNEQFF. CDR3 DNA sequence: TGTGCCAGCAGCCGACCCATAAACTCCTACAATGAGCAGTTCTTC.

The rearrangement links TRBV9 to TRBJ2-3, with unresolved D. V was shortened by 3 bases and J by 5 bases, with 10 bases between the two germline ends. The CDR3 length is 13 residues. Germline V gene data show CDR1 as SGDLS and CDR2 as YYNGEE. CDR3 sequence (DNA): TGTGCCAGCAGCGGGGTGCACGGAGATACGCAGTATTTT. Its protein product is CASSGVHGDTQYF.

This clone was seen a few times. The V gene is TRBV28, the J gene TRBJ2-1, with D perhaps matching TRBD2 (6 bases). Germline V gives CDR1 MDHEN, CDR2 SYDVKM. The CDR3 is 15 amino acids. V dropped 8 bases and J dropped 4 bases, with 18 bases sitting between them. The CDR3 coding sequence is TGTGCCAGCCCCAACGGCGGGGACCCTTACAATGAGCAGTTCTTC. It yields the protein CASPNGGDPYNEQFF.

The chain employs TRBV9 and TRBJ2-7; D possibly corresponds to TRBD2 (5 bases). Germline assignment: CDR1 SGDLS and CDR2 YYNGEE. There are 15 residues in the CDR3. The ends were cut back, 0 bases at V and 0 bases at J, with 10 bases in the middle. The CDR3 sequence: CASSVGGAGSYEQYF. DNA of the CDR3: TGTGCCAGCAGCGTAGGCGGCGCGGGCTCCTACGAGCAGTACTTC.

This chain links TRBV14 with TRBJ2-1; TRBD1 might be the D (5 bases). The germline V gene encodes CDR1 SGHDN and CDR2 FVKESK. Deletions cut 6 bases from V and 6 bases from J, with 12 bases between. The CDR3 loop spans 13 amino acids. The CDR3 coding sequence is TGTGCCAGCAGTAAACAGGCGTTCAATGAGCAGTTCTTC. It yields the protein CASSKQAFNEQFF.

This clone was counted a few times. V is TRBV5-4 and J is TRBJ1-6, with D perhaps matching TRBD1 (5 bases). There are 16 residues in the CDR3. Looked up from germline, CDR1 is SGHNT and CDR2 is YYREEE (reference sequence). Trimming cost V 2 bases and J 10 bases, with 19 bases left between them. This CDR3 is CASSFRDGGGSSPLHF. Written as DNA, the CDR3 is TGTGCCAGCAGCTTCCGGGACGGCGGAGGGAGCTCACCCCTCCACTTT.

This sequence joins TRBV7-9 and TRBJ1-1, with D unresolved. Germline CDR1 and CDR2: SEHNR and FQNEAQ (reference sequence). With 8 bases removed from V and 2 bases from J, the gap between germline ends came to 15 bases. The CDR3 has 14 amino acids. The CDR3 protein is CASGPQFINTEAFF. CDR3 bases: TGTGCCAGCGGTCCACAGTTCATCAACACTGAAGCTTTCTTT. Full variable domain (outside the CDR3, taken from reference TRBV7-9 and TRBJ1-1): DTGVSQNPRHKITKRGQNVTFRCDPISEHNRLYWYRQTLGQGPEFLTYFQNEAQLEKSRLLSDRFSAERPKGSFSTLEIQRTEQGDSAMYLCASGPQFINTEAFFGQGTRLTVV.

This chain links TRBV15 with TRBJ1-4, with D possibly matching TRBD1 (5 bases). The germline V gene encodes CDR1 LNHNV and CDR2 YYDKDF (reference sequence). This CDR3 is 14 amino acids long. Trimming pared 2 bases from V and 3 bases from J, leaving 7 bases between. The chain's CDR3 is CATSRQGSNEKLFF. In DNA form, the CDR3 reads TGTGCCACCAGCAGACAGGGTTCTAATGAAAAACTGTTTTTT. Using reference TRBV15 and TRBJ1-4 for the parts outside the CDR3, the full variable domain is DAMVIQNPRYQVTQFGKPVTLSCSQTLNHNVMYWYQQKSSQAPKLLFHYYDKDFNNEADTPDNFQSRRPNTSFCFLDIRSPGLGDTAMYLCATSRQGSNEKLFFGSGTQLSVL.